The sequence of this TCR beta chain was determined in a study of blood T cell repertoires in COVID-19. Some clones are missing from TCRdb's copy, which holds only in-frame ones; the method was immunoSEQ multiplex PCR. The table shows roughly 170,000 clones, with 78% occurring only once. The V gene's germline CDR1 is SQVTM and CDR2 ANQGSEA. V lost 7 bases to trimming and J lost 5 bases; unmatched junction nucleotides: 10. The CDR3 extends over 13 amino acids. V is TRBV29-1 and J is TRBJ1-2; 7 bases map to TRBD1. Specimen: PBMCs or T cells enriched from blood (not recorded which). This TCR came from a woman aged 45-59 years who had recovered from COVID-19. The CDR3 DNA reads TGCAGCGGATTTACAGGGGAGACTTATGGCTACACCTTC. Residues: CSGFTGETYGYTF.